The 16 T cell receptor beta chains below all came from one sample that was sequenced in a study of T-cell reconstitution after alpha-beta-depleted transplantation in children. Unique molecular identifiers were used to barcode this TCRbeta library. A single record per CDR3 protein comes from TCRdb applying MiXCR to the PCR reads. The sample shows some 450,000 distinct CDR3 sequences, approximately 42% of them seen only once. Sequenced here: PBMCs, sampled before TCRalphabeta/CD19-depleted stem cell transplant. The receptors come from a girl under 10 years old with aplastic anemia, due to receive a stem cell transplant.

The CDR3 DNA reads TGTGCCAGCAGCTTATGGGGGGGAGAGGCCACGGAGCAGTTCTTC. Its protein product is CASSLWGGEATEQFF. The chain has TRBV7-2 and TRBJ2-1; 7 nucleotides agree with TRBD2. Germline V gene sequence: CDR1 SGHTA, CDR2 FQGNSA. The CDR3 consists of 15 residues. Trimming at V came to 2 bases and at J to 10 bases, leaving 11 bases not matched to a gene.

This clonotype was picked up one time. This chain uses TRBV30 with TRBJ2-5; 8 bases line up with TRBD1. Per the germline V gene, CDR1 is GTSNPN and CDR2 is SVGIG (reference sequence). This CDR3 region has 15 residues. V trimming: 0 bases; J trimming: 4 bases; junction bases outside the gene matches: 7. CDR3 loop: CAWSVQGTGGETQYF. Here the CDR3 DNA reads TGTGCCTGGAGTGTACAGGGGACAGGCGGAGAGACCCAGTACTTC.

This clonotype was seen a few times. The chain is built from TRBV2 and TRBJ1-2; a weak D match, TRBD1 (6 bases). Germline loops: CDR1 SNHLY, CDR2 FYNNEI. V was clipped by 5 bases and J by 4 bases, with 11 bases between them. CDR3 size: 13 residues. CDR3 nucleotide sequence: TGTGCCAGCAGTACAGGGTTCGTCTATGGCTACACCTTC. This sequence encodes CASSTGFVYGYTF.

Only a few counts were recorded for this clonotype. The chain joins TRBV5-1 to TRBJ2-1; possibly TRBD2 for D (5 bases). Trimming stripped 5 bases from V and 7 bases from J, with 19 bases between. Germline V lookup: CDR1 SGHRS, CDR2 YFSETQ. The CDR3 spans 15 residues. The CDR3 bases are TGCGCCAGCAGGGGTAGCCCTAGCTCATTTAATGAGCAGTTCTTC. It specifies CASRGSPSSFNEQFF.

CDR3 in amino acids: CSAASLMNTEAFF. In DNA form, the CDR3 reads TGCAGTGCCGCGTCCCTGATGAACACTGAAGCTTTCTTT. The J gene is TRBJ1-1, the V gene TRBV20-1, with unresolved D. This CDR3 spans 13 amino acids. Trimming removed 6 bases at V and 0 bases at J, with 11 bases between. Germline-derived CDR1 and CDR2 are DFQATT and SNEGSKA (reference sequence).

The chain links TRBV20-1 to TRBJ2-3, with a weak D call TRBD1 (5 bases). The V gene lost 3 bases and the J gene lost 0 bases, with 13 bases spanning the gap. Germline CDR1 and CDR2: DFQATT and SNEGSKA (reference sequence). This CDR3 is 15 amino acids long. For the CDR3, the DNA is TGCAGTGCTAGTACAGGACGGTTTAGCACAGATACGCAGTATTTT. It translates to CSASTGRFSTDTQYF.

Comments on this clonotype: This sequence may be a read error, since a much larger clone differs from it by one base. J is TRBJ2-7 and V is TRBV12-3 or TRBV12-4; no firm D call. The length of the CDR3 is 13 residues. The DNA of the CDR3 is TGTGCCAGCAGCGTCTCGTTGTCCTACCAGCAGTACTTC. It codes for CASSVSLSYQQYF.

This clonotype was seen a handful of times. V gene TRBV12-3 or TRBV12-4 combines with J gene TRBJ2-7; perhaps TRBD2 as D (6 bases). This CDR3 region has 11 residues. V was shortened by 9 bases and J by 5 bases, with 11 bases between the two germline ends. The CDR3 region has the DNA TGTGCCAGTTTCGGAGGGAACGAGCAGTACTTC. Residues: CASFGGNEQYF.

The V gene is TRBV30, the J gene TRBJ1-1; no reliable D call. From germline, CDR1 is GTSNPN and CDR2 SVGIG (reference sequence). Trimming shortened V by 4 bases and J by 1 base, and 7 bases separated the two germline ends. The CDR3 runs 12 residues. The CDR3 coding sequence is TGTGCCTGGAAGGGCCCGAACACTGAAGCTTTCTTT. Amino acid sequence: CAWKGPNTEAFF.

The V gene is TRBV29-1, the J gene TRBJ2-5; no definite D call. The CDR3 sequence is 12 residues long. Germline assignment: CDR1 SQVTM and CDR2 ANQGSEA. V was pared by 7 bases and J by 1 base, with 10 bases between. CDR3 in amino acids: CSASLGQETQYF. DNA for the CDR3: TGCAGCGCCTCATTGGGCCAAGAGACCCAGTACTTC.

The table lists this clonotype with many counts. The V gene is TRBV29-1, the J gene TRBJ2-1; 8 positions match TRBD1. J gave up 5 bases and V 6 bases, and 9 bases lay outside the gene matches. Germline CDR1 and CDR2: SQVTM and ANQGSEA. The CDR3 extends over 14 amino acids. The CDR3 region is CSVAGTGLNNEQFF. CDR3 in DNA: TGCAGCGTCGCCGGGACAGGTCTTAACAATGAGCAGTTCTTC.

This chain uses TRBV29-1 with TRBJ2-7; 8 bases line up with TRBD1. The CDR3 extends over 14 amino acids. J gave up 0 bases and V 7 bases, and 8 bases lay outside the gene matches. Germline CDR1 is SQVTM and CDR2 is ANQGSEA. The DNA of the CDR3 is TGCAGCGCTGTGCGACAGGGGAGCTCCTACGAGCAGTACTTC. As protein: CSAVRQGSSYEQYF.

This chain joins TRBV10-3 and TRBJ2-7; D may be TRBD1 (6 bases). The V gene's germline CDR1 is ENHRY and CDR2 SYGVKD. V was shortened by 2 bases and J by 3 bases, with 11 bases between the two germline ends. The CDR3 extends over 14 amino acids. CDR3: CAISEAGTRYEQYF. The CDR3 DNA sequence: TGTGCCATCAGTGAGGCCGGGACACGCTACGAGCAGTACTTC.

The DNA of the CDR3 is TGTGCCAGCAGCTATCGACAGGGTACGACTAACTATGGCTACACCTTC. Translating it yields CASSYRQGTTNYGYTF. V and J are TRBV7-9 and TRBJ1-2; 7 nucleotides line up with TRBD1. The CDR3 covers 16 residues. Germline-derived CDR1 and CDR2 are SEHNR and FQNEAQ (reference sequence). V shed 4 bases, J shed 0 bases, and the junction held 8 bases outside the gene matches.

This clonotype was found many times. The chain has TRBV5-1 and TRBJ2-7, with 12 bases aligning to TRBD1. The CDR3 is 14 residues long. The V and J ends lost 3 bases and 4 bases, in that order; junction bases with no gene match: 2. Germline loops: CDR1 SGHRS, CDR2 YFSETQ. The chain's CDR3 is CASSWGQGAYEQYF. In DNA, the CDR3 is TGCGCCAGCAGCTGGGGACAGGGGGCTTACGAGCAGTACTTC.

This clonotype was counted many times. The V and J genes are TRBV20-1 and TRBJ1-1, with D possibly being TRBD1 (6 bases). The CDR3 extends over 13 amino acids. The germline gives CDR1 DFQATT, CDR2 SNEGSKA (reference sequence). Between the trimmed V and J ends, which lost 5 bases and 2 bases, there was a span of 12 bases. Here the CDR3 reads CSAPGQINTEAFF. In nucleotides, the CDR3 is TGCAGTGCTCCAGGACAGATAAACACTGAAGCTTTCTTT.